Following are 12 T cell receptor beta chains from one sample sequenced in a study of T-cell reconstitution after alpha-beta-depleted transplantation in children. Library preparation (for TCRbeta) was performed with unique molecular identifiers. Each CDR3 protein gets one entry after TCRdb re-called the PCR reads with MiXCR. This table has about 460,000 distinct CDR3 sequences, approximately 10% appearing once. The sample in question was PBMCs, mostly from graft donor cells, obtained 180 days after TCRalphabeta/CD19-depleted stem cell transplant. These receptors all stem from a female patient aged 2-10 years who had a stem cell transplant for aplastic anemia, so the T cells may come from the graft donor.

CDR3 DNA sequence: TGTGCCAGCAGATCACCTGCGGAGCGGGCGTTCACAGATACGCAGTATTTT. It translates to CASRSPAERAFTDTQYF. V and J are TRBV25-1 and TRBJ2-3; D might be TRBD2 (6 bases). The CDR3 extends over 17 amino acids. Germline CDR1 is MGHDK and CDR2 is SYGVNS. The V and J ends lost 6 bases and 2 bases respectively, with 21 bases between them.

The table lists this clonotype with a few counts. V usage is TRBV13 and J usage is TRBJ2-1; 8 bases align to TRBD2. J was trimmed by 14 bases and V by 5 bases; bases with no gene match: 17. Germline V gene data show CDR1 as PRHDT and CDR2 as FYEKMQ (reference sequence). This CDR3 is 15 amino acids long. CDR3 loop: CASSPGLAELHGEFF. The CDR3 DNA sequence: TGTGCCAGCAGCCCCGGACTAGCAGAGCTTCACGGGGAGTTCTTC.

The sample holds a few counts of this clonotype. V gene TRBV29-1 combines with J gene TRBJ2-3, with 8 bases that match TRBD2. CDR1 is SQVTM and CDR2 is ANQGSEA in the germline V gene. This CDR3 contains 15 residues. With 5 bases clipped from V and 1 base from J, the junction kept 8 bases outside the gene matches. Here the CDR3 DNA reads TGCAGCGTTACCGGGGGGGGTGGTGGCACAGATACGCAGTATTTT. It specifies CSVTGGGGGTDTQYF.

The chain links TRBV4-2 to TRBJ2-2; weak D call: TRBD2 (6 bases). V dropped 0 bases and J dropped 0 bases, with 8 bases sitting between them. The length of the CDR3 is 16 residues. From germline, CDR1 is LGHNA and CDR2 YNFKEQ. CDR3 protein: CASSQEWGANTGELFF. DNA for the CDR3: TGTGCCAGCAGCCAAGAATGGGGGGCGAACACCGGGGAGCTGTTTTTT.

The CDR3 spells CASSLGTGLNEQFF. Here the CDR3 DNA reads TGTGCCAGCAGCTTAGGGACAGGACTTAATGAGCAGTTCTTC. This sequence joins TRBV7-2 and TRBJ2-1, with TRBD1 matching over 7 bases. Germline V gene sequence: CDR1 SGHTA, CDR2 FQGNSA. This CDR3 has 14 amino acids. V was pared by 1 base and J by 7 bases, with 4 bases of the junction left unmatched.

There are a few counts of this clonotype. The V gene is TRBV20-1, the J gene TRBJ2-1, with 8 bases that match TRBD2. The CDR3 is made up of 14 amino acids. V was pared by 5 bases and J by 4 bases, with 7 bases of the junction left unmatched. In germline, CDR1 is DFQATT, CDR2 SNEGSKA (reference sequence). The CDR3: CSAPKRENYNEQFF. Written as DNA, the CDR3 is TGCAGTGCTCCAAAGCGGGAGAATTACAATGAGCAGTTCTTC.

This clonotype appeared many times. The rearrangement links TRBV9 to TRBJ1-1, with 8 bases that match TRBD1. There are 18 residues in the CDR3. J gave up 4 bases and V 0 bases, and 14 bases lay outside the gene matches. Germline V CDR1 and CDR2: SGDLS, YYNGEE. The CDR3 sequence: CASSVEDGTGPGVTEAFF. CDR3 sequence (DNA): TGTGCCAGCAGCGTAGAGGACGGGACAGGTCCCGGGGTCACTGAAGCTTTCTTT.

This clonotype was recorded a few times. The rearrangement links TRBV28 to TRBJ1-1, with 12 bases fitting TRBD1. CDR1 and CDR2 (germline): MDHEN, SYDVKM. The CDR3 contains 16 residues. With V trimmed by 4 bases and J by 5 bases, 8 bases remained unmatched. The CDR3 spells CASSWSRDRGHTEAFF. CDR3 bases: TGTGCCAGCAGTTGGTCTAGGGACAGGGGGCATACTGAAGCTTTCTTT.

The genes are TRBV28 and TRBJ2-7; D uncertain. The CDR3 is 13 residues long. Per the germline V gene, CDR1 is MDHEN and CDR2 is SYDVKM. With 5 bases removed from V and 7 bases from J, the gap between germline ends came to 15 bases. CDR3 sequence reads: CASSPPPSYEQYF. CDR3 nucleotides: TGTGCCAGCAGTCCCCCCCCTAGTTATGAGCAGTACTTC.

The chain recombines TRBV12-3 or TRBV12-4 with TRBJ2-1; 10 bases agree with TRBD2. The CDR3 runs 20 residues. V lost 2 bases and J lost 5; bases outside the gene matches: 18. CDR3 coding DNA: TGTGCCAGCAGTTTATTCAGGGCTAGCGGGAGACGGTTTGACCACAATGAGCAGTTCTTC. Its protein product is CASSLFRASGRRFDHNEQFF.

There are a few counts of this clonotype. The V gene is TRBV5-6, the J gene TRBJ2-1; D gene unclear. Germline CDR1 is SGHDT and CDR2 is YYEEEE. This CDR3 contains 16 residues. V was pared by 4 bases and J by 0 bases, with 14 bases between. CDR3 sequence (DNA): TGTGCCAGCAGCGGCCTAGGGCCCCCCTCCTACAATGAGCAGTTCTTC. Protein sequence: CASSGLGPPSYNEQFF.

This clonotype occurred a few times. The rearrangement links TRBV7-2 to TRBJ2-5; D may be TRBD1 or TRBD2 (5 bases each). The germline V gene has CDR1 SGHTA and CDR2 FQGNSA. The CDR3 is 13 residues long. V was shortened by 2 bases and J by 8 bases, with 12 bases between the two germline ends. CDR3 in DNA: TGTGCCAGCAGCTTACTGGGGGACCTTACCCAGTACTTC. Protein sequence: CASSLLGDLTQYF.